The clone carrying this T cell receptor (beta chain) showed up many times. Its antigen is currently unknown. TCRdb re-called the 5' RACE reads with MiXCR, one entry per CDR3 protein. This table has some 760,000 distinct CDR3 sequences, 15% to 20% appearing once. This CDR3 region has 16 residues. V gave up 3 bases and J gave up 9 bases; unmatched junction bases: 12. This sample was included in a study of identical twins. Study findings and constraints: Twins showed weaker excess sharing in their beta out-of-frame sequences.

The same data also contributed to another study, on T cells expressing NK-cell markers.

Sequencing was carried out using PBMCs. J is TRBJ2-3 and V is TRBV12-3 or TRBV12-4, with 10 bases matching TRBD2. The TCR sequence derives from a woman younger than 30 in good health. The chain's CDR3 is CASSFGIAGGPLTQYF. As DNA, the CDR3 is TGTGCCAGCAGTTTCGGGATAGCGGGAGGCCCCTTGACGCAGTATTTT.